Reported below is one T cell receptor (beta chain). The data stem from a study of blood T cell repertoires in COVID-19. Some clones are missing from TCRdb's copy, which holds only in-frame ones; the method was immunoSEQ multiplex PCR. The sample carries approximately 300,000 clones, 80% to 90% recorded once. The junction had 1 base not matched to a gene; V was cut back by 0 bases and J by 5 bases. CDR3 length equals 15 residues. Germline V lookup: CDR1 KGHDR, CDR2 SFDVKD. Participant age was roughly 18 to 89 years, and participants resided in roughly 24 US areas. Which cohort a participant joined came from the clinical history participants gave.

This TCR came from a woman aged 18-35 years who had recovered from COVID-19. Source material: PBMCs or T cells enriched from blood (not recorded which). V usage is TRBV24-1 and J usage is TRBJ2-7; TRBD2 matches at 12 bases. The CDR3 DNA is TGTGCCACCAGTGATTTGCGGACTAGCGGGGACGAGCAGTACTTC. It yields the protein CATSDLRTSGDEQYF.